These 23 T cell receptor beta chains originate from one sample sequenced in a study of T cell changes during pregnancy in multiple sclerosis. Assay used: immunoSEQ multiplex PCR; TCRdb lists only in-frame clones, some missing. Among tens of thousands of clones listed, 75% to 95% were seen once. Sequencing used CD4+ T cells from peripheral blood mononuclear cells, obtained before pregnancy. All receptors come from a female donor with multiple sclerosis, enrolled in a pregnancy study.

The chain uses TRBV9 and TRBJ2-7; 9 bases align to TRBD2. With V trimmed by 0 bases and J by 7 bases, 8 bases remained unmatched. This CDR3 has 15 residues. The V gene's germline CDR1 is SGDLS and CDR2 YYNGEE. The CDR3 loop is CASSVEGGRASEQYF. The CDR3 DNA reads TGTGCCAGCAGCGTAGAGGGCGGGAGGGCATCTGAGCAGTACTTC.

This chain links TRBV28 with TRBJ2-7, with 13 bases identical to TRBD2. V lost 5 bases to trimming and J lost 4 bases; unmatched junction nucleotides: 8. Germline V gene lookup returns CDR1 MDHEN and CDR2 SYDVKM. The CDR3 runs 16 residues. The CDR3 DNA follows: TGTGCCAGCAGTCATTCCCGGACTAGCGGGAGTTACGAGCAGTACTTC. Amino acids: CASSHSRTSGSYEQYF.

The rearrangement links TRBV18 to TRBJ2-7; 9 bases line up with TRBD1. The V gene end was trimmed by 0 bases and the J gene end by 3 bases; junction bases not matched to a gene: 9. This CDR3 spans 17 amino acids. The germline gives CDR1 KGHSH, CDR2 LQKENI. The chain's CDR3 is CASSPPSILGQGYEQYF. For the CDR3, the DNA is TGTGCCAGCTCACCACCGTCTATCCTGGGACAGGGCTACGAGCAGTACTTC.

This chain uses TRBV5-1 with TRBJ1-6; D is undetermined. CDR3 length equals 14 residues. Germline V CDR1 and CDR2: SGHRS, YFSETQ. V was clipped by 3 bases and J by 7 bases, with 11 bases between them. As DNA, the CDR3 is TGCGCCAGCAGCTCCAAGCGGAACAATTCACCCCTCCACTTT. This translates into CASSSKRNNSPLHF. The full variable domain, completed using reference TRBV5-1 and TRBJ1-6, is KAGVTQTPRYLIKTRGQQVTLSCSPISGHRSVSWYQQTPGQGLQFLFEYFSETQRNKGNFPGRFSGRQFSNSRSEMNVSTLELGDSALYLCASSSKRNNSPLHFGNGTRLTVT.

Only a few counts were recorded for this clone. The chain employs TRBV9 and TRBJ2-1; tentative D call: TRBD2 (6 bases). CDR1 and CDR2 (germline): SGDLS, YYNGEE. Trimming pared 0 bases from V and 10 bases from J, leaving 11 bases between. This CDR3 has 13 amino acids. For the CDR3, the DNA is TGTGCCAGCAGCGTAGCTACGAGCGGGGAGCAGTTCTTC. Translation: CASSVATSGEQFF.

The chain has TRBV6-6 and TRBJ1-5, with D perhaps TRBD1 (6 bases). The germline V gene encodes CDR1 MNHNY and CDR2 SVGAGI (reference sequence). CDR3 length: 14 residues. V was pared by 4 bases and J by 2 bases, with 9 bases between. CDR3 residues: CASSLGTRNQPQHF. The CDR3, as DNA: TGTGCCAGCAGTTTAGGGACACGCAATCAGCCCCAGCATTTT.

This rearrangement joins TRBV28 to TRBJ2-7; 9 bases align to TRBD2. Germline assignment: CDR1 MDHEN and CDR2 SYDVKM. This CDR3 contains 14 residues. With V trimmed by 3 bases and J by 7 bases, 7 bases remained unmatched. In nucleotides, the CDR3 is TGTGCCAGCAGTTTTCTGGACACTAGCGGGGAGCAGTACTTC. Its translation is CASSFLDTSGEQYF.

The rearrangement links TRBV6-1 to TRBJ2-7; tentatively, D is TRBD1 (5 bases). Trimming took off 5 bases at V and 0 bases at J, with 8 bases between the two ends. The germline gives CDR1 MNHNS, CDR2 SASEGT. This CDR3 is built from 13 residues. The CDR3 spells CASSTTDSYEQYF. The CDR3 DNA follows: TGTGCCAGCAGTACGACAGACTCCTACGAGCAGTACTTC.

In its sample, this clone was seen once. The chain links TRBV25-1 to TRBJ1-2; 11 bases agree with TRBD1. Germline CDR1 reads MGHDK; CDR2 reads SYGVNS. Trimming cost V 6 bases and J 8 bases; bases outside gene matches: 2. This CDR3 is built from 12 residues. CDR3: CASRGQGVGYTF. CDR3 coding DNA: TGTGCCAGCAGGGGACAGGGGGTCGGCTACACCTTC.

V and J are TRBV7-9 and TRBJ2-3, with a possible D match to TRBD2 (6 bases). The CDR3 covers 14 residues. Germline lookup yields CDR1 SEHNR and CDR2 FQNEAQ (reference sequence). Deletions cut 5 bases from V and 5 bases from J, with 14 bases between. CDR3 coding DNA: TGTGCCAGCAGCCTACGGGACTTGTTAGATACGCAGTATTTT. It encodes CASSLRDLLDTQYF.

The rearrangement links TRBV18 to TRBJ2-7; TRBD2 is a possible D gene (6 bases). Trimming stripped 4 bases from V and 3 bases from J, with 10 bases between. This CDR3 is 13 amino acids long. Germline CDR1 KGHSH, CDR2 LQKENI. CDR3 loop: CASSRGRDYEQYF. The CDR3 DNA reads as TGTGCCAGCTCACGCGGGCGGGACTACGAGCAGTACTTC.

The rearrangement links TRBV18 to TRBJ2-1, with 11 nucleotides matching TRBD2. V gave up 4 bases and J gave up 8 bases; unmatched junction bases: 13. Germline V CDR1 and CDR2: KGHSH, LQKENI. The CDR3 extends over 17 amino acids. This CDR3 reads CASSRDVAGGFSDEQFF. The CDR3 bases are TGTGCCAGCTCACGGGATGTAGCGGGAGGGTTCTCCGATGAGCAGTTCTTC.

Here the CDR3 DNA reads TGTGCCAGCACCAAAGCTAGGCGGCAGACTAACACCGGGGAGCTGTTTTTT. It translates to CASTKARRQTNTGELFF. The genes are TRBV9 and TRBJ2-2; D is undetermined. The CDR3 covers 17 residues. The germline V and J ends were trimmed by 6 bases and 2 bases, with 20 bases remaining between them. The germline V gene encodes CDR1 SGDLS and CDR2 YYNGEE.

The rearrangement joins TRBV15 to TRBJ1-2; a possible D gene is TRBD1 (5 bases). The germline CDR1 and CDR2 sequences are LNHNV and YYDKDF (reference sequence). V lost 0 bases and J 5 bases, leaving 13 bases between the germline ends. This CDR3 is 15 amino acids long. The CDR3 here is CATSREAETAYGYTF. Written as DNA, the CDR3 is TGTGCCACCAGCAGAGAGGCGGAGACAGCATATGGCTACACCTTC.

This clone has only one observation. A read error may produce the germline difference seen at one junction end. The chain is built from TRBV7-7 and TRBJ2-7; 9 positions agree with TRBD1. Germline-derived CDR1 and CDR2 are SSHAT and FNYEAQ (reference sequence). The length of the CDR3 is 15 residues. This CDR3 reads CASSPSWDRAYEQYF. DNA for the CDR3: TGTGCTAGCAGCCCCTCCTGGGACAGGGCCTACGAGCAGTACTTC.

The J gene is TRBJ1-5, the V gene TRBV4-3; tentatively, D is TRBD1 (6 bases). CDR1 and CDR2 (germline): LGHNA, YSLEER. Between the trimmed V and J ends, which lost 0 bases and 9 bases, there was a span of 15 bases. The CDR3 is made up of 15 amino acids. The CDR3 DNA sequence: TGCGCCAGCAGCCAAGAGTTCAGGGGCTATGGGCCCCAGCATTTT. This gives the protein CASSQEFRGYGPQHF.

The rearrangement links TRBV7-2 to TRBJ2-3; 7 bases are shared with TRBD2. This CDR3 contains 13 residues. Trimming cost V 6 bases and J 8 bases; bases outside gene matches: 8. Per germline, CDR1 SGHTA and CDR2 FQGNSA. In nucleotides, the CDR3 is TGTGCCAGCAGTCGAGGGACTACCAGTACGCAGTATTTT. This codes for CASSRGTTSTQYF.

The gene calls are TRBV25-1 and TRBJ2-1; D not certain. CDR3 size: 15 residues. V gave up 5 bases and J gave up 9 bases, with 20 bases separating them. Germline V lookup: CDR1 MGHDK, CDR2 SYGVNS. DNA for the CDR3: TGTGCCAGCAGTTCAACGAGCCCCACCGGCGGTGAGCAGTTCTTC. This sequence encodes CASSSTSPTGGEQFF.

The chain carries TRBV7-2 and TRBJ1-2; 9 bases map to TRBD1. This CDR3 region has 17 residues. Germline V gene data show CDR1 as SGHTA and CDR2 as FQGNSA. After removal of 3 bases from V and 0 bases from J, the junction contained 8 bases not matched to a gene. CDR3 DNA: TGTGCCAGCAGCTTCCGGGACAGGGTATATTCTAACTATGGCTACACCTTC. Protein: CASSFRDRVYSNYGYTF. Filled out from reference TRBV7-2 and TRBJ1-2, the complete variable domain reads GAGVSQSPSNKVTEKGKDVELRCDPISGHTALYWYRQSLGQGLEFLIYFQGNSAPDKSGLPSDRFSAERTGGSVSTLTIQRTQQEDSAVYLCASSFRDRVYSNYGYTFGSGTRLTVV.

The rearrangement links TRBV27 to TRBJ2-3, with TRBD1 as a possible D gene (6 bases). V lost 8 bases and J lost 5, with 14 bases in between. Per the germline V gene, CDR1 is MNHEY and CDR2 is SMNVEV (reference sequence). There are 13 residues in the CDR3. This CDR3 is CASDQGLGDTQYF. In DNA form, the CDR3 reads TGTGCCAGCGACCAGGGGTTGGGAGATACGCAGTATTTT.

J is TRBJ2-2 and V is TRBV7-6, with D unclear. The V and J ends lost 4 bases and 0 bases respectively, with 9 bases between them. Germline CDR1 is SGHVS and CDR2 is FNYEAQ. The CDR3 has 15 residues. As DNA, the CDR3 is TGTGCCAGCAGCTCCCAACCAGCGAACACCGGGGAGCTGTTTTTT. This encodes CASSSQPANTGELFF.

The rearrangement joins TRBV28 to TRBJ1-4; 8 bases are shared with TRBD1. Germline V gives CDR1 MDHEN, CDR2 SYDVKM. V was pared by 2 bases and J by 0 bases, with 5 bases of the junction left unmatched. The length of the CDR3 is 17 residues. CDR3 coding DNA: TGTGCCAGCAGTTTAGGCAGGGGGCGTGCAACTAATGAAAAACTGTTTTTT. It specifies CASSLGRGRATNEKLFF.

This chain links TRBV4-2 with TRBJ1-1; D not resolved. The germline gives CDR1 LGHNA, CDR2 YNFKEQ. Deletions cut 5 bases from V and 0 bases from J, with 7 bases between. CDR3 length: 13 amino acids. The CDR3 reads CASSREMNTEAFF. The CDR3, as DNA: TGTGCCAGCAGCAGGGAGATGAACACTGAAGCTTTCTTT.